A single sample gave rise to the 3 T cell receptor beta chains below, sequenced in a study of T cell repertoires in cytomegalovirus infection. TCRdb fed the reads into MiXCR, producing one record per CDR3 protein. The data hold approximately 600,000 distinct CDR3 sequences, with about 39% observed a single time. These receptors' antigens are unknown. This sample comprised cultured PBMCs, obtained from culture after CMV antigen stimulation. The receptors were sampled from a human donor in good health (CMV status not recorded). Some clones in this sample may be carry-over from other donors' samples.

The chain carries TRBV7-8 and TRBJ2-1; 7 bases match TRBD2. CDR3 length: 14 residues. With V trimmed by 2 bases and J by 5 bases, 3 bases remained unmatched. Germline loops: CDR1 SGHVS, CDR2 FQNEAQ. The CDR3 DNA follows: TGTGCCAGCAGCTTAAGGACTAGTGACAATGAGCAGTTCTTC. It yields the protein CASSLRTSDNEQFF.

The V and J genes are TRBV7-2 and TRBJ2-7; TRBD1 is a possible D gene (5 bases). This CDR3 is 14 amino acids long. With 5 bases removed from V and 2 bases from J, the gap between germline ends came to 13 bases. CDR1 SGHTA and CDR2 FQGNSA come from the germline V gene. This CDR3 reads CASSIGRGAYEQYF. In nucleotides, the CDR3 is TGTGCCAGCAGCATAGGTAGGGGCGCCTACGAGCAGTACTTC.

V and J are TRBV7-2 and TRBJ2-3, with TRBD2 matching 7 bases. The length of the CDR3 is 15 residues. V shed 5 bases, J shed 2 bases, and the junction held 7 bases outside the gene matches. CDR1 and CDR2 from the germline V gene are SGHTA and FQGNSA. CDR3 loop: CASSLSLADTDTQYF. CDR3 DNA sequence: TGTGCCAGCAGCCTCAGTCTAGCGGACACAGATACGCAGTATTTT. The full variable domain, with the rest looked up from reference TRBV7-2 and TRBJ2-3, is GAGVSQSPSNKVTEKGKDVELRCDPISGHTALYWYRQSLGQGLEFLIYFQGNSAPDKSGLPSDRFSAERTGGSVSTLTIQRTQQEDSAVYLCASSLSLADTDTQYFGPGTRLTVL.